These 28 T cell receptor beta chains share one sample of origin, sequenced in a study of cytomegalovirus exposure and HLA in healthy donors. Primers: 60 Vbeta forward and 13 Jbeta reverse. The data were produced by immunoSEQ multiplex PCR, yet TCRdb's version contains in-frame clones alone and is incomplete. The listing records 65,000 to 80,000 clones. Sequencing used PBMCs. These receptors were taken from a female donor in good health and CMV-seropositive.

The J gene is TRBJ2-7, the V gene TRBV7-9; D is possibly TRBD1 (5 bases). The CDR3 is 15 amino acids. V was trimmed by 1 base and J by 3 bases, leaving 13 bases between them. Germline V gene data show CDR1 as SEHNR and CDR2 as FQNEAQ (reference sequence). CDR3 in DNA: TGTGCCAGCAGCTTAGTAATCGGGCAGGGCTACGAGCAGTACTTC. Translated: CASSLVIGQGYEQYF.

CDR3 bases: TGTGCCAGCAGTTACTCTGGGGGGAGGTCCTACAATGAGCAGTTCTTC. This codes for CASSYSGGRSYNEQFF. This rearrangement joins TRBV6-5 to TRBJ2-1; D perhaps matches TRBD2 (6 bases). Trimming pared 0 bases from V and 1 base from J, leaving 10 bases between. The CDR3 has 16 residues. Germline V gives CDR1 MNHEY, CDR2 SVGAGI.

The chain carries TRBV9 and TRBJ1-6, with unresolved D. Per germline, CDR1 SGDLS and CDR2 YYNGEE. This CDR3 is 12 amino acids long. The V end lost 2 bases, the J end lost 7 bases, and 4 bases lay between the germline ends. Here the CDR3 DNA reads TGTGCCAGCAGCGTTCTCAATTCACCCCTCCACTTT. This translates into CASSVLNSPLHF.

The CDR3 bases are TGCGCCAGCAGCTTGGTTCCGGGGACAGGCGCCGAGCAGTACTTC. Protein sequence: CASSLVPGTGAEQYF. The chain has TRBV5-1 and TRBJ2-7; TRBD1 matches 8 bases. V was clipped by 0 bases and J by 6 bases; unmatched bases: 8. The CDR3 runs 15 residues. In germline, CDR1 is SGHRS, CDR2 YFSETQ.

For the CDR3, the DNA is TGTGCCAGCAGCTTAGAAAAACTAGCTGGAACGACCCAGTACTTC. Encoded protein: CASSLEKLAGTTQYF. The J gene is TRBJ2-5, the V gene TRBV7-2; TRBD2 is a possible D gene (6 bases). Trimming pared 1 base from V and 7 bases from J, leaving 16 bases between. In germline, CDR1 is SGHTA, CDR2 FQGNSA. The CDR3 totals 15 residues.

The J gene is TRBJ2-3, the V gene TRBV2, with D uncertain. CDR3 length: 15 amino acids. The germline gives CDR1 SNHLY, CDR2 FYNNEI. V gave up 3 bases and J gave up 0 bases, with 10 bases separating them. CDR3 in amino acids: CASSDRIRSTDTQYF. In DNA, the CDR3 is TGTGCCAGCAGTGACAGGATCAGGAGCACAGATACGCAGTATTTT. The whole variable domain, remainder taken from reference TRBV2 and TRBJ2-3, is EPEVTQTPSHQVTQMGQEVILRCVPISNHLYFYWYRQILGQKVEFLVSFYNNEISEKSEIFDDQFSVERPDGSNFTLKIRSTKLEDSAMYFCASSDRIRSTDTQYFGPGTRLTVL.

A note on this clone: A read error may account for a junction end that differs from germline. The gene calls are TRBV18 and TRBJ1-1; no clear D. The CDR3 consists of 13 residues. Germline CDR1 is KGHSH and CDR2 is LQKENI. The CDR3 DNA reads as TGTACCAGCTCAGATTATAGAGCCACTGAAGCTTTCTTT. Its translation is CTSSDYRATEAFF.

The chain's CDR3 is CSVGTGKSEKLFF. The DNA for the CDR3 is TGCAGCGTAGGGACAGGGAAAAGTGAAAAACTGTTTTTT. V gene TRBV29-1 combines with J gene TRBJ1-4; 9 bases match TRBD1. This CDR3 is 13 amino acids long. The V gene end was trimmed by 6 bases and the J gene end by 7 bases; junction bases not matched to a gene: 6. Germline CDR1 SQVTM, CDR2 ANQGSEA.

V usage is TRBV15 and J usage is TRBJ2-2; possible D gene TRBD1, 6 bases. CDR1 LNHNV and CDR2 YYDKDF come from the germline V gene (reference sequence). With 2 bases removed from V and 4 bases from J, the gap between germline ends came to 11 bases. CDR3 length equals 15 residues. CDR3 sequence reads: CATSRIKQGTGELFF. The CDR3 DNA reads as TGTGCCACCAGCAGAATAAAACAGGGCACCGGGGAGCTGTTTTTT. Full variable domain (rest looked up from reference TRBV15 and TRBJ2-2): DAMVIQNPRYQVTQFGKPVTLSCSQTLNHNVMYWYQQKSSQAPKLLFHYYDKDFNNEADTPDNFQSRRPNTSFCFLDIRSPGLGDTAMYLCATSRIKQGTGELFFGEGSRLTVL.

The V and J genes are TRBV9 and TRBJ1-1, with D perhaps matching TRBD1 (5 bases). Germline V lookup: CDR1 SGDLS, CDR2 YYNGEE. V lost 4 bases to trimming and J lost 9 bases, with 13 bases between them. The CDR3 is 12 amino acids. The CDR3 reads CASSPGGGQAFF. DNA for the CDR3: TGTGCCAGCAGCCCGGGGGGGGGACAAGCTTTCTTT. The full variable domain, rest sourced from reference TRBV9 and TRBJ1-1, is DSGVTQTPKHLITATGQRVTLRCSPRSGDLSVYWYQQSLDQGLQFLIQYYNGEERAKGNILERFSAQQFPDLHSELNLSSLELGDSALYFCASSPGGGQAFFGQGTRLTVV.

This clone registers medium-sized by frequency. V and J are TRBV5-1 and TRBJ1-1; D ambiguous. CDR1 SGHRS and CDR2 YFSETQ come from the germline V gene. Between the trimmed V and J ends, which lost 0 bases and 8 bases, there was a span of 8 bases. This CDR3 is 12 amino acids long. For the CDR3, the DNA is TGCGCCAGCAGCTTGGACGGGAAAGAAGCTTTCTTT. This translates into CASSLDGKEAFF. The entire variable domain, with the rest obtained from reference TRBV5-1 and TRBJ1-1, is as follows: KAGVTQTPRYLIKTRGQQVTLSCSPISGHRSVSWYQQTPGQGLQFLFEYFSETQRNKGNFPGRFSGRQFSNSRSEMNVSTLELGDSALYLCASSLDGKEAFFGQGTRLTVV.

The chain joins TRBV7-9 to TRBJ2-3, with 8 bases matching TRBD2. V lost 5 bases, J lost 2 bases, and 6 bases stayed unmatched. The CDR3 spans 15 residues. Per the germline V gene, CDR1 is SEHNR and CDR2 is FQNEAQ (reference sequence). The CDR3 here is CASSPLAGITDTQYF. In DNA, the CDR3 is TGTGCCAGCAGCCCCTTAGCGGGGATCACAGATACGCAGTATTTT.

Of note for this clone: A read error may produce the germline difference seen at one junction end. This chain links TRBV7-2 with TRBJ1-1; 7 bases match TRBD1. Germline V lookup: CDR1 SGHTA, CDR2 FQGNSA. This CDR3 has 16 residues. CDR3 DNA: TGTGCCAGCAGCCTAGCGACAGGGCCCCAGAACACTGAAGCTTTCTTT. This encodes CASSLATGPQNTEAFF.

The chain recombines TRBV6-6 with TRBJ1-3, with TRBD1 as a possible D gene (6 bases). Germline CDR1 reads MNHNY; CDR2 reads SVGAGI (reference sequence). Trimming shortened V by 4 bases and J by 2 bases, and 12 bases separated the two germline ends. The CDR3 sequence is 15 residues long. The CDR3 DNA reads as TGTGCCAGCAGTTTCGAGGGGGTAACTGGAAACACCATATATTTT. It codes for CASSFEGVTGNTIYF.

V is TRBV7-9 and J is TRBJ2-5; 9 bases fit TRBD2. Germline assignment: CDR1 SEHNR and CDR2 FQNEAQ (reference sequence). CDR3 length: 14 amino acids. V lost 5 bases, J lost 2 bases, and 3 bases stayed unmatched. CDR3 in DNA: TGTGCCAGCAGCCGGACTAGCGCTCAAGAGACCCAGTACTTC. Amino acid sequence: CASSRTSAQETQYF.

This chain joins TRBV9 and TRBJ2-7; 11 bases line up with TRBD2. The CDR3 extends over 16 amino acids. The junction had 11 bases not matched to a gene; V was cut back by 4 bases and J by 5 bases. Germline CDR1 SGDLS, CDR2 YYNGEE. The CDR3 region has the DNA TGTGCCAGCAGCCCAGTCCTAGCGGGAGGTCTCCACGAGCAGTACTTC. This sequence encodes CASSPVLAGGLHEQYF. Combining the CDR3 with reference TRBV9 and TRBJ2-7 gives the whole variable domain DSGVTQTPKHLITATGQRVTLRCSPRSGDLSVYWYQQSLDQGLQFLIQYYNGEERAKGNILERFSAQQFPDLHSELNLSSLELGDSALYFCASSPVLAGGLHEQYFGPGTRLTVT.

The rearrangement uses TRBV9 and TRBJ2-7; D perhaps matches TRBD1 (5 bases). The CDR3 totals 13 residues. Trimming took off 3 bases at V and 2 bases at J, with 9 bases between the two ends. CDR1 SGDLS and CDR2 YYNGEE come from the germline V gene. Here the CDR3 reads CASSGQSAYEQYF. In DNA form, the CDR3 reads TGTGCCAGCAGCGGACAGTCCGCCTACGAGCAGTACTTC.

The genes are TRBV6-6 and TRBJ2-3; 8 bases line up with TRBD2. CDR1 is MNHNY, CDR2 SVGAGI, per germline (reference sequence). The V segment lost 6 bases and the J segment 3 bases; nucleotides outside the gene matches: 8. This CDR3 has 15 amino acids. The CDR3: CASRQLAGLTDTQYF. The CDR3 DNA reads TGTGCCAGCAGGCAGTTAGCGGGATTGACAGATACGCAGTATTTT.

The rearrangement uses TRBV18 and TRBJ2-7; possibly TRBD2 for D (6 bases). Germline loops: CDR1 KGHSH, CDR2 LQKENI. The length of the CDR3 is 15 residues. V was clipped by 3 bases and J by 0 bases, with 12 bases between them. Here the CDR3 DNA reads TGTGCCAGCTCACCGAGGGCGGGAACCTCCTACGAGCAGTACTTC. It specifies CASSPRAGTSYEQYF. The full variable domain, its missing parts supplied by reference TRBV18 and TRBJ2-7, is NAGVMQNPRHLVRRRGQEARLRCSPMKGHSHVYWYRQLPEEGLKFMVYLQKENIIDESGMPKERFSAEFPKEGPSILRIQQVVRGDSAAYFCASSPRAGTSYEQYFGPGTRLTVT.

The chain has TRBV7-8 and TRBJ2-2; D ambiguous. V was cut by 1 base and J by 2 bases, with 8 bases left in between. Looked up from germline, CDR1 is SGHVS and CDR2 is FQNEAQ. This CDR3 is built from 15 residues. As DNA, the CDR3 is TGTGCCAGCAGCTTAGTTACGGTTAACACCGGGGAGCTGTTTTTT. This gives the protein CASSLVTVNTGELFF.

V and J are TRBV28 and TRBJ1-2, with unresolved D. Trimming pared 5 bases from V and 8 bases from J, leaving 15 bases between. The CDR3 sequence is 13 residues long. Germline V gene sequence: CDR1 MDHEN, CDR2 SYDVKM. The CDR3 coding sequence is TGTGCCAGCAGTCGCCGGGAGGGAAAGGGCTACACCTTC. It is translated as CASSRREGKGYTF.

V gene TRBV15 combines with J gene TRBJ2-2, with D possibly being TRBD1 (6 bases). V lost 3 bases to trimming and J lost 7 bases, with 18 bases between them. This CDR3 region has 16 residues. The germline V gene encodes CDR1 LNHNV and CDR2 YYDKDF (reference sequence). CDR3 DNA: TGTGCCACCAGCAGGGGGGCTATGGCGGGTAGCGGGGAGCTGTTTTTT. This gives the protein CATSRGAMAGSGELFF.

This rearrangement joins TRBV29-1 to TRBJ2-1, with 7 bases matching TRBD1. Germline trimming cut 6 bases from V and 3 bases from J; bases unmatched to any gene: 8. Germline V gives CDR1 SQVTM, CDR2 ANQGSEA. The CDR3 spans 14 residues. As DNA, the CDR3 is TGCAGCGTCGCAGGGGGAACGATCTACAATGAGCAGTTCTTC. This sequence encodes CSVAGGTIYNEQFF.

The chain combines TRBV5-5 with TRBJ1-3, with 7 bases lining up with TRBD1. V trimming: 4 bases; J trimming: 3 bases; junction bases outside the gene matches: 7. The germline CDR1 and CDR2 sequences are SGHKS and YYEKEE (reference sequence). CDR3 length equals 15 residues. The CDR3 loop is CASSPQGELGNTIYF. CDR3 DNA: TGTGCCAGCAGCCCGCAGGGGGAACTTGGAAACACCATATATTTT.

The chain uses TRBV4-3 and TRBJ1-3; possible D gene TRBD1, 6 bases. Germline V gives CDR1 LGHNA, CDR2 YSLEER. V shed 0 bases and J shed 0 bases, with 15 bases lying between them. The CDR3 is 18 residues long. CDR3 coding DNA: TGCGCCAGCAGCCAAGATTTGGAGCTCAGGGGCTCTGGAAACACCATATATTTT. It translates to CASSQDLELRGSGNTIYF.

The V gene is TRBV30, the J gene TRBJ2-1, with D maybe TRBD2 (5 bases). Germline values: CDR1 GTSNPN, CDR2 SVGIG (reference sequence). V was pared by 8 bases and J by 6 bases, with 11 bases between. The length of the CDR3 is 11 residues. The CDR3 reads CAQGLPNEQFF. The CDR3 DNA reads TGTGCCCAAGGACTCCCCAATGAGCAGTTCTTC.

As for this clone: At one of its ends the junction is not consistent with the germline gene, which may arise from a read error. V is TRBV2 and J is TRBJ2-7; weak D call: TRBD1 (6 bases). The germline CDR1 and CDR2 sequences are SNHLY and FYNNEI. The CDR3 runs 14 residues. The CDR3 spells CASCDRKSTYEQYF. Written as DNA, the CDR3 is TGTGCCAGCTGTGACAGGAAAAGTACCTACGAGCAGTACTTC.

The chain employs TRBV6-5 and TRBJ1-2, with 8 positions matching TRBD1. The CDR3 is made up of 13 amino acids. Germline CDR1 reads MNHEY; CDR2 reads SVGAGI. V trimming: 5 bases; J trimming: 7 bases; junction bases outside the gene matches: 6. CDR3 nucleotides: TGTGCCAGCAGTGCGGCAGGGGGCCGTGGCTACACCTTC. It specifies CASSAAGGRGYTF.